A single sample is the source of the 20 T cell receptor beta chains below, sequenced in a study of identical twins. Via MiXCR, TCRdb re-called the 5' RACE reads, giving one row per CDR3 protein. Here the sample spans around 370,000 distinct CDR3 sequences, roughly 9% being singletons. Sequences were obtained from naive T cells sorted from blood. The receptors were gathered from a woman aged 50 to 60 in good health.

This clonotype was observed at least ten times. The V and J genes are TRBV5-6 and TRBJ2-1; 7 nucleotides agree with TRBD2. The CDR3 spans 16 residues. CDR1 SGHDT and CDR2 YYEEEE come from the germline V gene. The junction had 10 bases not matched to a gene; V was cut back by 2 bases and J by 5 bases. CDR3 sequence (DNA): TGTGCCAGCAGCTTTGGTGCGGCGGGAGCTAACAATGAGCAGTTCTTC. Translating it yields CASSFGAAGANNEQFF.

This clonotype was observed a few times. The rearrangement joins TRBV25-1 to TRBJ2-1, with D perhaps matching TRBD1 (6 bases). The CDR3 has 16 amino acids. Per germline, CDR1 MGHDK and CDR2 SYGVNS. V lost 1 base to trimming and J lost 6 bases, with 16 bases between them. The CDR3 DNA follows: TGTGCCAGCAGTGAATTTCGGGTGTCACAGGGCAATGAGCAGTTCTTC. It yields the protein CASSEFRVSQGNEQFF.

This clonotype has ten or more counts. The chain recombines TRBV12-3 or TRBV12-4 with TRBJ2-7, with 7 positions matching TRBD1. The CDR3 has 14 amino acids. V lost 3 bases and J lost 2; bases outside the gene matches: 4. CDR3 amino acids: CASSFRGGAYEQYF. For the CDR3, the DNA is TGTGCCAGCAGTTTCCGAGGGGGCGCCTACGAGCAGTACTTC.

This chain links TRBV30 with TRBJ2-3; 8 nucleotides match TRBD1. Losses at the gene ends were 5 bases for V and 7 bases for J; bases not matched to a gene: 11. Per the germline V gene, CDR1 is GTSNPN and CDR2 is SVGIG (reference sequence). CDR3 size: 14 residues. The CDR3 coding sequence is TGTGCCTGGGCGGACAGGGTCGATGGTTATACGCAGTATTTT. The encoded protein is CAWADRVDGYTQYF.

This clonotype was counted many times. This chain connects TRBV5-1 to TRBJ2-7; D is possibly TRBD1 (6 bases). Per the germline V gene, CDR1 is SGHRS and CDR2 is YFSETQ. Between the trimmed V and J ends, which lost 2 bases and 2 bases, there was a span of 11 bases. CDR3 length equals 14 residues. CDR3 loop: CASSLGQPPYEQYV. The DNA of the CDR3 is TGCGCCAGCAGCTTAGGACAGCCTCCCTACGAGCAGTACGTC.

The chain joins TRBV27 to TRBJ2-1; 9 nucleotides line up with TRBD2. CDR1 is MNHEY, CDR2 SMNVEV, per germline (reference sequence). The CDR3 has 18 residues. J lost 3 bases, V lost 0 bases, and 9 bases had no gene match. The CDR3 region has the DNA TGTGCCAGCAGTTTATCGGGCCGGACTAGCGTTGGCTACAATGAGCAGTTCTTC. Its protein is CASSLSGRTSVGYNEQFF.

This clonotype appeared many times. The chain uses TRBV12-3 or TRBV12-4 and TRBJ2-5, with a tentative D call TRBD2 (5 bases). V was trimmed by 7 bases and J by 4 bases, leaving 7 bases between them. The CDR3 is made up of 11 amino acids. In nucleotides, the CDR3 is TGTGCCAGCATGCGGGTAGAGACCCAGTACTTC. This encodes CASMRVETQYF.

This clonotype was observed a single time. The chain recombines TRBV30 with TRBJ2-3, with D possibly TRBD1 on 5 matching bases. Per the germline V gene, CDR1 is GTSNPN and CDR2 is SVGIG (reference sequence). The CDR3 is 14 residues long. The ends were cut back, 0 bases at V and 4 bases at J, with 11 bases in the middle. CDR3 loop: CAWSVIGVPDTQYF. The CDR3 DNA sequence: TGTGCCTGGAGTGTAATAGGGGTACCAGATACGCAGTATTTT.

This clonotype was observed a few times. This chain joins TRBV4-1 and TRBJ1-2; 7 bases are a match to TRBD1. The length of the CDR3 is 14 residues. The ends lost 3 bases at V and 4 bases at J; junction bases unmatched: 5. The V gene's germline CDR1 is MGHRA and CDR2 YSYEKL. CDR3: CASSHTTGSYGYTF. The CDR3 DNA follows: TGCGCCAGCAGCCACACGACAGGGTCCTATGGCTACACCTTC.

For this clonotype: An end of the junction does not agree with germline; a read error may underlie this. The rearrangement joins TRBV12-3 or TRBV12-4 to TRBJ2-6; D possibly corresponds to TRBD1 (5 bases). This CDR3 contains 13 residues. This CDR3 is CASRGSGANVLPF. CDR3 in DNA: TGTGCCAGCAGGGGCTCTGGGGCCAACGTCCTGCCTTTC.

The V gene is TRBV29-1, the J gene TRBJ2-2; 8 bases align to TRBD2. V lost 7 bases to trimming and J lost 6 bases; unmatched junction nucleotides: 7. Germline V gene sequence: CDR1 SQVTM, CDR2 ANQGSEA. This CDR3 spans 13 amino acids. The CDR3 here is CSASGTRAGELFF. As DNA, the CDR3 is TGCAGCGCGTCCGGGACTAGGGCCGGGGAGCTGTTTTTT.

V is TRBV12-3 or TRBV12-4 and J is TRBJ1-2, with D maybe TRBD1 (6 bases). This CDR3 is 12 amino acids long. Trimming cost V 8 bases and J 6 bases, with 13 bases left between them. The CDR3 sequence: CASRAGAHGYTF. The CDR3 coding sequence is TGTGCCAGCCGAGCGGGGGCGCATGGCTACACCTTC.

This clonotype has at least ten counts. The chain's CDR3 is CASSPDRNYGYTF. The CDR3 coding sequence is TGTGCCAGCAGCCCGGACAGGAACTATGGCTACACCTTC. This chain uses TRBV7-9 with TRBJ1-2; 7 positions agree with TRBD1. The CDR3 runs to 13 residues. Trimming removed 5 bases from V and 2 bases from J; junction bases left unmatched: 2. The V gene's germline CDR1 is SEHNR and CDR2 FQNEAQ (reference sequence).

This clonotype turned up a few times. This chain uses TRBV28 with TRBJ2-1; the match to TRBD2 covers 7 bases. This CDR3 has 15 amino acids. Germline assignment: CDR1 MDHEN and CDR2 SYDVKM. Trimming cost V 1 base and J 4 bases; bases outside gene matches: 4. CDR3 residues: CASSLYGGRYNEQFF. In DNA form, the CDR3 reads TGTGCCAGCAGTTTATACGGGGGGAGGTACAATGAGCAGTTCTTC.

CDR3 protein: CASSEGLLMAYEQYV. The CDR3 coding sequence is TGTGCCAGCAGTGAAGGACTCTTAATGGCTTACGAGCAGTACGTC. The chain links TRBV6-1 to TRBJ2-7; no reliable D call. Germline-derived CDR1 and CDR2 are MNHNS and SASEGT. This CDR3 has 15 amino acids. V lost 1 base, J lost 4 bases, and 14 bases lay in between.

This clonotype was detected many times. The chain has TRBV12-3 or TRBV12-4 and TRBJ2-3; no clear D. CDR3 length equals 11 residues. V dropped 2 bases and J dropped 6 bases, with 3 bases sitting between them. In DNA form, the CDR3 reads TGTGCCAGCAGTTTAAGGGATACGCAGTATTTT. Encoded protein: CASSLRDTQYF.

This clonotype was observed a handful of times. The chain recombines TRBV29-1 with TRBJ1-1, with TRBD1 identical over 12 bases. This CDR3 is 16 amino acids long. V lost 6 bases and J lost 1; bases outside the gene matches: 9. Germline lookup yields CDR1 SQVTM and CDR2 ANQGSEA. The CDR3, as DNA: TGCAGCGTGGTCCGGGACAGGGGGCGCGGGAACACTGAAGCTTTCTTT. Its translation: CSVVRDRGRGNTEAFF.

The sample holds a few counts of this clonotype. In DNA form, the CDR3 reads TGCGCCAGCAGCATACGACAGGCCACAGATACGCAGTATTTT. The encoded protein is CASSIRQATDTQYF. This chain links TRBV5-1 with TRBJ2-3; D possibly corresponds to TRBD1 (6 bases). Trimming left V 4 bases short and J 2 bases short, with 11 bases between. There are 14 residues in the CDR3. The germline CDR1 and CDR2 sequences are SGHRS and YFSETQ.

This clonotype was picked up many times. The rearrangement uses TRBV7-9 and TRBJ2-1; TRBD2 matches at 10 bases. CDR3 length: 19 residues. Germline V gene lookup returns CDR1 SEHNR and CDR2 FQNEAQ (reference sequence). Trimming at V came to 2 bases and at J to 0 bases, leaving 10 bases not matched to a gene. For the CDR3, the DNA is TGTGCCAGCAGCTTACAGCGGGAGGGCCTGTTGAGCTCCTACAATGAGCAGTTCTTC. This translates into CASSLQREGLLSSYNEQFF.

This clonotype appeared a few times. The chain links TRBV5-1 to TRBJ1-1; tentatively, D is TRBD1 (5 bases). The CDR3 extends over 14 amino acids. V shed 6 bases and J shed 11 bases, with 23 bases lying between them. Germline V CDR1 and CDR2: SGHRS, YFSETQ. CDR3 protein: CASTDGGGTSGAFF. DNA of the CDR3: TGCGCCAGCACCGACGGGGGGGGTACTAGCGGTGCTTTCTTT.